The 5 T cell receptor beta chains reported below all come from one sample, sequenced in a study of blood T cells in healthy people across ages. Alongside a J-beta primer mix, a sample-barcoded 5' primer served in a second PCR lasting about 7 to 12 cycles. TCRdb passed the 5' RACE reads through MiXCR, listing each CDR3 protein once. The table lists approximately 800,000 distinct CDR3 sequences, about 62% of them singletons. The specimen sequenced was blood. The receptor source for this set is a man aged 25-45 years in good health.

The rearrangement uses TRBV29-1 and TRBJ2-1; D perhaps matches TRBD1 (6 bases). CDR1 and CDR2 from the germline V gene are SQVTM and ANQGSEA. This CDR3 has 13 amino acids. V lost 5 bases to trimming and J lost 9 bases, with 17 bases between them. CDR3 in DNA: TGCAGCGTTAACAGGGCGGTGGACGGTGAGCAGTTCTTC. Protein product: CSVNRAVDGEQFF.

The V call is TRBV9, the J call TRBJ2-5, with a possible D match to TRBD1 (5 bases). This CDR3 is 15 amino acids long. Germline V gene data show CDR1 as SGDLS and CDR2 as YYNGEE. The V end lost 0 bases, the J end lost 2 bases, and 11 bases lay between the germline ends. The CDR3 nucleotides read TGTGCCAGCAGCGTAGGTGGGTCAGGGCAAGAGACCCAGTACTTC. It codes for CASSVGGSGQETQYF.

The chain employs TRBV12-3 or TRBV12-4 and TRBJ2-1, with 13 bases identical to TRBD2. The CDR3 runs to 16 residues. V lost 6 bases to trimming and J lost 5 bases; unmatched junction nucleotides: 7. The CDR3 DNA reads as TGTGCCAGCAGCATTGGACTAGCGGGGGCGAACAATGAGCAGTTCTTC. Its translation is CASSIGLAGANNEQFF.

The sample holds one count of this clonotype. A read error may be the cause here, since a much bigger clone is one base away. The genes are TRBV12-3 or TRBV12-4 and TRBJ2-6; D possibly corresponds to TRBD1 (6 bases). This CDR3 region has 16 residues. The CDR3 sequence is CASSQPGAAGASVLTF. The CDR3 DNA is TGTGCCAGCAGTCAACCAGGGGCAGCTGGGGCCAGCGTCCTGACTTTC.

V and J are TRBV12-3 or TRBV12-4 and TRBJ1-5; 8 positions match TRBD1. The J segment lost 3 bases and the V segment lost 5 bases, leaving 9 bases of the junction unmatched. CDR3 length: 16 residues. Here the CDR3 reads CASSPPDRDLNQPQHF. Written as DNA, the CDR3 is TGTGCCAGCAGTCCCCCGGACAGGGATCTCAATCAGCCCCAGCATTTT.